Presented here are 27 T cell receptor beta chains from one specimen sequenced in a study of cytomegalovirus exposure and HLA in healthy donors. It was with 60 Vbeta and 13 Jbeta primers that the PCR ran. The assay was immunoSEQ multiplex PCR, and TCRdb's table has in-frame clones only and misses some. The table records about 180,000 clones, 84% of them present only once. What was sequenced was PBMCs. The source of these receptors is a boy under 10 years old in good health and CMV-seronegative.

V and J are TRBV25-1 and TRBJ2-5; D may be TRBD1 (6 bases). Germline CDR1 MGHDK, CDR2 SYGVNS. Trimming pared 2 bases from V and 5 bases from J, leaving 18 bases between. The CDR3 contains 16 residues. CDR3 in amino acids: CASSEGGQGRLETQYF. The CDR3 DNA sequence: TGTGCCAGCAGTGAAGGTGGGCAGGGGAGATTGGAGACCCAGTACTTC.

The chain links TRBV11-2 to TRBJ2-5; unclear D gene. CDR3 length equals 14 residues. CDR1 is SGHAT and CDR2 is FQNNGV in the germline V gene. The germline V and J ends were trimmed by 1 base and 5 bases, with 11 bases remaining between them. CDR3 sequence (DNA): TGTGCCAGCAGCTTAGTACAATCCAGGGAGACCCAGTACTTC. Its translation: CASSLVQSRETQYF. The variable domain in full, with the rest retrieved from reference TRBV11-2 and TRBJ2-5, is EAGVAQSPRYKIIEKRQSVAFWCNPISGHATLYWYQQILGQGPKLLIQFQNNGVVDDSQLPKDRFSAERLKGVDSTLKIQPAKLEDSAVYLCASSLVQSRETQYFGPGTRLLVL.

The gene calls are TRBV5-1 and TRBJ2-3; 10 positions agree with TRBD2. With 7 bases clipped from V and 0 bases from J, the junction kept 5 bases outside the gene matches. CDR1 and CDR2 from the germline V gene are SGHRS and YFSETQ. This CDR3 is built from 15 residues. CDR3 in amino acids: CASRRTSGSTDTQYF. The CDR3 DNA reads TGCGCCAGCCGACGGACTAGCGGTAGCACAGATACGCAGTATTTT.

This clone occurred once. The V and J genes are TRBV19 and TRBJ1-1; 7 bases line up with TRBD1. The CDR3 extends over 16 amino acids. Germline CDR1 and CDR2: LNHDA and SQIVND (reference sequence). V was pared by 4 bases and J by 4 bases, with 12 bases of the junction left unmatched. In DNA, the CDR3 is TGTGCCAGTAGTAATCCAACCAGGGGGTTTAGCACTGAAGCTTTCTTT. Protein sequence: CASSNPTRGFSTEAFF.

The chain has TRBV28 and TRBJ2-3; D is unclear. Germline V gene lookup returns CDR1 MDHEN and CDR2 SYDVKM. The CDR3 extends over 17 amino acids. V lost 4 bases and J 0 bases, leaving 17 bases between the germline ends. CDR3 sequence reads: CASSSSPRISSTDTQYF. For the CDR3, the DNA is TGTGCCAGCAGTTCGAGCCCACGAATATCTAGCACAGATACGCAGTATTTT. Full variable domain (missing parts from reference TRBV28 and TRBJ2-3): DVKVTQSSRYLVKRTGEKVFLECVQDMDHENMFWYRQDPGLGLRLIYFSYDVKMKEKGDIPEGYSVSREKKERFSLILESASTNQTSMYLCASSSSPRISSTDTQYFGPGTRLTVL.

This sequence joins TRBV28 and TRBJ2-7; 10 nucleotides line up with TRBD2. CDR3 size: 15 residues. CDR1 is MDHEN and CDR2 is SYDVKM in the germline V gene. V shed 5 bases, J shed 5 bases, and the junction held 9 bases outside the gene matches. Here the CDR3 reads CASSPAGGGSDEQYF. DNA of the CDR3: TGTGCCAGCAGTCCAGCGGGGGGGGGTAGTGACGAGCAGTACTTC.

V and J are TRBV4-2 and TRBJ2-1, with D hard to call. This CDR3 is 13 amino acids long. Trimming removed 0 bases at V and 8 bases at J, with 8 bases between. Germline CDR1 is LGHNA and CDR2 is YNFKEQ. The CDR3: CASSQDLLDEQFF. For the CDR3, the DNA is TGTGCCAGCAGCCAAGATTTATTAGATGAGCAGTTCTTC.

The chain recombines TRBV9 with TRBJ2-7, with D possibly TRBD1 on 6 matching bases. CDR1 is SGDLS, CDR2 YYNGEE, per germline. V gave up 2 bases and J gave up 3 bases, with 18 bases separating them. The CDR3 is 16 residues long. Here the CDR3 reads CASSVGVGRGGYEQYF. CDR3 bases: TGTGCCAGCAGCGTTGGAGTAGGGAGAGGGGGCTACGAGCAGTACTTC.

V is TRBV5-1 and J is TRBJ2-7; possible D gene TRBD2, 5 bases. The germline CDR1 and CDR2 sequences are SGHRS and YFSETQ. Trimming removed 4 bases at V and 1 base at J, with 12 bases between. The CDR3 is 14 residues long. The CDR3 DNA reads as TGCGCCAGCAGCCCCGACGGGGTGTCCTACGAGCAGTACTTC. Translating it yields CASSPDGVSYEQYF.

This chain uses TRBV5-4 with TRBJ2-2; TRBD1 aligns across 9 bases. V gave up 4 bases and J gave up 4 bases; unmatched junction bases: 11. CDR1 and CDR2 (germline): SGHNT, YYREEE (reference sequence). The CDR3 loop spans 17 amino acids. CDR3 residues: CASSIPGQGTVTGELFF. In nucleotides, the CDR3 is TGTGCCAGCAGCATACCGGGACAGGGAACTGTCACCGGGGAGCTGTTTTTT.

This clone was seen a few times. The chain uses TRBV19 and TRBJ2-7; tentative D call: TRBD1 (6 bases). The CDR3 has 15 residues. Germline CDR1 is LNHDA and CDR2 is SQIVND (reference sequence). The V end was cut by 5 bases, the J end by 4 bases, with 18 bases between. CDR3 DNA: TGTGCCAGTAGTTCAACAGCCTCAGGGGTTTACGAGCAGTACTTC. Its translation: CASSSTASGVYEQYF.

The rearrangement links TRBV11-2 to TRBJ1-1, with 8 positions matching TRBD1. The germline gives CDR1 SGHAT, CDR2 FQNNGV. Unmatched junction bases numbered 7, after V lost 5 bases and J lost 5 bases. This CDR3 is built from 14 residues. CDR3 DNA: TGTGCCAGCAGCGTGGACAGGGTAGGGACTGAAGCTTTCTTT. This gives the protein CASSVDRVGTEAFF.

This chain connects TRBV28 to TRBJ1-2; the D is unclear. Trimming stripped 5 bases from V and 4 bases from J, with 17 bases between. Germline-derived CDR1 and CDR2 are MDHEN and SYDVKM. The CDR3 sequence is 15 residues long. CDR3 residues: CASSRPPGGSYGYTF. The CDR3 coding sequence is TGTGCCAGCAGTCGACCACCCGGAGGGAGCTATGGCTACACCTTC.

In DNA form, the CDR3 reads TGCGCCAGCAGCCCCCCCCTTAGCGGGAGCACAGATACGCAGTATTTT. Encoded protein: CASSPPLSGSTDTQYF. The chain carries TRBV5-1 and TRBJ2-3; TRBD2 aligns across 7 bases. V shed 4 bases and J 0 bases; nucleotides not matched to a gene: 8. The germline V gene encodes CDR1 SGHRS and CDR2 YFSETQ. This CDR3 spans 16 amino acids.

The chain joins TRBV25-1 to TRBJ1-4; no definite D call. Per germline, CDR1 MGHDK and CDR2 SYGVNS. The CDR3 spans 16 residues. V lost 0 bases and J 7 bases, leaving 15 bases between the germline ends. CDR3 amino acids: CASSEYFTGDGEKLFF. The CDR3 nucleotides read TGTGCCAGCAGTGAATACTTTACCGGGGATGGTGAAAAACTGTTTTTT.

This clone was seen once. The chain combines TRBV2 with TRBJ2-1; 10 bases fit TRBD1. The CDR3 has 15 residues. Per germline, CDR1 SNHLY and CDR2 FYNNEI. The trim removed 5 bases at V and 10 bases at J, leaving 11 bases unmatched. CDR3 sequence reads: CASSYPTTGGDEQFF. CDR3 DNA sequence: TGTGCCAGCAGTTACCCGACGACAGGGGGCGACGAGCAGTTCTTC. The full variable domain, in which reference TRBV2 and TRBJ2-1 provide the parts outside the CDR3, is EPEVTQTPSHQVTQMGQEVILRCVPISNHLYFYWYRQILGQKVEFLVSFYNNEISEKSEIFDDQFSVERPDGSNFTLKIRSTKLEDSAMYFCASSYPTTGGDEQFFGPGTRLTVL.

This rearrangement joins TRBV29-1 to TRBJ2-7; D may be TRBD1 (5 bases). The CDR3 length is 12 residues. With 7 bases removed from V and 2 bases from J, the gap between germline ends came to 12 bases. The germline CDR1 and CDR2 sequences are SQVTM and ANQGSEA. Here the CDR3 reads CSAQTEPYEQYF. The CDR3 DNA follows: TGCAGCGCCCAGACAGAGCCCTACGAGCAGTACTTC.

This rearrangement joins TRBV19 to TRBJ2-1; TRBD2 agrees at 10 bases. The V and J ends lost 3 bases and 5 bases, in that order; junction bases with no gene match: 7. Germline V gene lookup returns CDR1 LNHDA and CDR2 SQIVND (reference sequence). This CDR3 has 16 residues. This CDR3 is CASSILSGTSDNEQFF. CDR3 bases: TGTGCCAGTAGTATCCTTTCCGGGACTAGCGACAATGAGCAGTTCTTC.

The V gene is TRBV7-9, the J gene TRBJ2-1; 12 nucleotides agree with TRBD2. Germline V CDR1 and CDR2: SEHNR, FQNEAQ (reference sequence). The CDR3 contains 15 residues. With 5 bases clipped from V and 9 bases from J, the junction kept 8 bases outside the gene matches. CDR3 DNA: TGTGCCAGCAGCCTGACTAGCGGGAGCCGGGGTGAGCAGTTCTTC. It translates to CASSLTSGSRGEQFF.

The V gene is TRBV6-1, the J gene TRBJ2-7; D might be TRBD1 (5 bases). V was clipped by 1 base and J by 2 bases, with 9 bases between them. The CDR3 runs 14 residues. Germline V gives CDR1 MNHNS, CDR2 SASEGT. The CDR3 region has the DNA TGTGCCAGCAGTGAAGGGACATCTCCCTACGAGCAGTACTTC. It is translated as CASSEGTSPYEQYF.

CDR3 region: CASSQVPIRVASLSGANVLTF. The CDR3 nucleotides read TGCGCCAGCAGCCAAGTCCCCATCAGGGTTGCCTCTCTCTCTGGGGCCAACGTCCTGACTTTC. V gene TRBV4-1 combines with J gene TRBJ2-6, with a tentative D call TRBD1 (5 bases). Germline loops: CDR1 MGHRA, CDR2 YSYEKL. The CDR3 contains 21 residues. The V and J ends lost 1 base and 0 bases respectively, with 22 bases between them.

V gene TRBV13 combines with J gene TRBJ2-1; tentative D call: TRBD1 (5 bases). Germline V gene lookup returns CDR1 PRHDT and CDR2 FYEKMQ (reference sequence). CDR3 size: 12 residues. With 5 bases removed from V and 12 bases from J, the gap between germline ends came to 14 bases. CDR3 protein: CASSTQGWGQFF. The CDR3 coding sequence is TGTGCCAGCAGCACCCAGGGCTGGGGGCAGTTCTTC.

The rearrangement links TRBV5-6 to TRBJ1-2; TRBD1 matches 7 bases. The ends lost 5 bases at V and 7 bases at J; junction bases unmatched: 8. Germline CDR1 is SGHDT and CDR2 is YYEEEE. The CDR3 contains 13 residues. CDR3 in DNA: TGTGCCAGCAGGATACAGGGGATGGCTGGCTACACCTTC. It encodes CASRIQGMAGYTF.

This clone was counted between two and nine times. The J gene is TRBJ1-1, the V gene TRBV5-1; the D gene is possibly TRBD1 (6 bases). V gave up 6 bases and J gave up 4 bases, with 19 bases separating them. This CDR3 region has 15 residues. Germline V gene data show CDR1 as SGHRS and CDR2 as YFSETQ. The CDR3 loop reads CASKDQGTLGTEAFF. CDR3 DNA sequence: TGCGCCAGCAAGGATCAGGGGACGTTGGGCACTGAAGCTTTCTTT.

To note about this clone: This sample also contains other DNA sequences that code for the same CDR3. The CDR3 DNA is TGTGCCAGCAGTGAGCAGGGGCGGAATCAGCCCCAGCATTTT. This translates into CASSEQGRNQPQHF. This chain joins TRBV2 and TRBJ1-5; weak D call: TRBD1 (6 bases). The CDR3 is 14 amino acids. Germline V CDR1 and CDR2: SNHLY, FYNNEI. The V gene lost 3 bases and the J gene lost 4 bases, with 10 bases spanning the gap.

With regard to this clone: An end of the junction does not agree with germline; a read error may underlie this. Here the CDR3 DNA reads TGTGCCAGCAGCTTAGCCCCCGACGAACTAGCGGGAGGTGAGCAGCTCTTC. Protein product: CASSLAPDELAGGEQLF. V gene TRBV7-9 combines with J gene TRBJ2-1; the match to TRBD2 covers 12 bases. The CDR3 is made up of 17 amino acids. Germline CDR1 is SEHNR and CDR2 is FQNEAQ (reference sequence). The variable domain in full, with the rest retrieved from reference TRBV7-9 and TRBJ2-1, is DTGVSQNPRHKITKRGQNVTFRCDPISEHNRLYWYRQTLGQGPEFLTYFQNEAQLEKSRLLSDRFSAERPKGSFSTLEIQRTEQGDSAMYLCASSLAPDELAGGEQLFGPGTRLTVL.

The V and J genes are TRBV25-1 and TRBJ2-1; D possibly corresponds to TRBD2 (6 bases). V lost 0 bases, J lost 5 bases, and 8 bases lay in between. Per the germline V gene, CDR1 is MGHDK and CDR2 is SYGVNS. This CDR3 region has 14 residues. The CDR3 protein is CASSEYGGDNEQFF. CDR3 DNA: TGTGCCAGCAGTGAATATGGCGGGGACAATGAGCAGTTCTTC.